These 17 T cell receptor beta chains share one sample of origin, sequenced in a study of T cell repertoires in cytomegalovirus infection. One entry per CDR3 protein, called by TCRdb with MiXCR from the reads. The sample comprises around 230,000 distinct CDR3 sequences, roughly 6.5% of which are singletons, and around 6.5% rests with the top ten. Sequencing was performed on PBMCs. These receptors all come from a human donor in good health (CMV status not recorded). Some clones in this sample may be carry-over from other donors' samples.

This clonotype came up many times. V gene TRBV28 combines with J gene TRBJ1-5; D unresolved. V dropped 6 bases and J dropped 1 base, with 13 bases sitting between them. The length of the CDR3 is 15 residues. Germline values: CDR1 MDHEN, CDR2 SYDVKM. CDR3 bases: TGTGCCAGCAGCCTCACGACAAAAAGCAATCAGCCCCAGCATTTT. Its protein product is CASSLTTKSNQPQHF.

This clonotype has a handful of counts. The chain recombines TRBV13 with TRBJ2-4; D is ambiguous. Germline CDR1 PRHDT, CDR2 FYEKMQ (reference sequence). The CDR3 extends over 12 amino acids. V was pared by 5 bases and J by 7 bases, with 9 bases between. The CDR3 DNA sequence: TGTGCCAGCAGCATATACAAGAACATTCAGTACTTC. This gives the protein CASSIYKNIQYF.

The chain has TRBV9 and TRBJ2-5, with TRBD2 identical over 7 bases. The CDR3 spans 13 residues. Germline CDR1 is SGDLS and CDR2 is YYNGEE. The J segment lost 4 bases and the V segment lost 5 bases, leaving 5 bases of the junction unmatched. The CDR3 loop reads CASSRAGRETQYF. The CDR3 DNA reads TGTGCCAGCAGTCGAGCGGGGAGAGAGACCCAGTACTTC. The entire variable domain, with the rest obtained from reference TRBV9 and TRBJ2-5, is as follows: DSGVTQTPKHLITATGQRVTLRCSPRSGDLSVYWYQQSLDQGLQFLIQYYNGEERAKGNILERFSAQQFPDLHSELNLSSLELGDSALYFCASSRAGRETQYFGPGTRLLVL.

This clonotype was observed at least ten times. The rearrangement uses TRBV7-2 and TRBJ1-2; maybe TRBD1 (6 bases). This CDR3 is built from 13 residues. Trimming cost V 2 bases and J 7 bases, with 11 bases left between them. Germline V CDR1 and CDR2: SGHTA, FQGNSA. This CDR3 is CASSLSGGSGYTF. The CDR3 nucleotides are TGTGCCAGCAGCTTATCGGGGGGCTCTGGCTACACCTTC.

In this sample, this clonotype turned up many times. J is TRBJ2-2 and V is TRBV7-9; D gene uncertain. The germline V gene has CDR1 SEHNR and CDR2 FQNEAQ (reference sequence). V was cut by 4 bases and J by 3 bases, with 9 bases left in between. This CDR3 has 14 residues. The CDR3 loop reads CASSYALDTGELFF. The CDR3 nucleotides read TGTGCCAGCAGCTATGCGCTAGACACCGGGGAGCTGTTTTTT.

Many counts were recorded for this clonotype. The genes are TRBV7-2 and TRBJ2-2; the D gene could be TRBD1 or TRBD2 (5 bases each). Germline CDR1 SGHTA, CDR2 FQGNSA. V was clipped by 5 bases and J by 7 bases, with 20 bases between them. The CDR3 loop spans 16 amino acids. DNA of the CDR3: TGTGCCAGCAGCCCCGGGACCTCCTCGATAGGCGGGGAGCTGTTTTTT. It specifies CASSPGTSSIGGELFF.

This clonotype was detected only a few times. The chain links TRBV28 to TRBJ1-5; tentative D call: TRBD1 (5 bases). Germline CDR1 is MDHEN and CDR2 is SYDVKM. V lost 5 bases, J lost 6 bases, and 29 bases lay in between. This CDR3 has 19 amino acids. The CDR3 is CASSAPHGAGILRGQPQHF. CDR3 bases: TGTGCCAGCAGTGCGCCCCACGGTGCAGGGATCCTGAGAGGTCAGCCCCAGCATTTT.

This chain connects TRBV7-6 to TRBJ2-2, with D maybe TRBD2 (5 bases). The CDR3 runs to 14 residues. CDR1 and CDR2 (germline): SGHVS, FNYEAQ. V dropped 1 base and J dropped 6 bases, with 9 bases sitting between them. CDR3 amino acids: CASSLVSGSGELFF. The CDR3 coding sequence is TGTGCCAGCAGCTTAGTGAGCGGCTCCGGGGAGCTGTTTTTT.

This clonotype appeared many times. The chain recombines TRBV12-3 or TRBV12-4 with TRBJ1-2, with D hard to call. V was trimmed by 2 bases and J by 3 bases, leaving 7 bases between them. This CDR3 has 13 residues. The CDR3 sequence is CASSLRKHYGYTF. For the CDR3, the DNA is TGTGCCAGCAGTTTACGGAAACACTATGGCTACACCTTC.

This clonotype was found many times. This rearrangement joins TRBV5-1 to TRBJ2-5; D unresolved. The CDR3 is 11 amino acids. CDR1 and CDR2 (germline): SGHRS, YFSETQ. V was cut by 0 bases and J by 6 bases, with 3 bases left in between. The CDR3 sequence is CASSLAKTQYF. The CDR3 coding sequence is TGCGCCAGCAGCTTGGCCAAGACCCAGTACTTC.

The CDR3 reads CASSYGTWGEAFF. CDR3 DNA sequence: TGTGCCAGCAGTTACGGGACATGGGGTGAAGCTTTCTTT. This sequence joins TRBV6-2 or TRBV6-3 and TRBJ1-1, with D tentatively TRBD1 (6 bases). V was trimmed by 2 bases and J by 7 bases, leaving 11 bases between them. Germline CDR1 reads MNHEY; CDR2 reads SVGEGT. This CDR3 region has 13 residues.

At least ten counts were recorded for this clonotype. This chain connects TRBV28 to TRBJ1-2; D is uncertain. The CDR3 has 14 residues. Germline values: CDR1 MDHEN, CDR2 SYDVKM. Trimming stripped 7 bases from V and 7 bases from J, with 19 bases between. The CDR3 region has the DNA TGTGCCAGCACCTCAATGGGCCAAAATGGTGGCTACACCTTC. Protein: CASTSMGQNGGYTF.

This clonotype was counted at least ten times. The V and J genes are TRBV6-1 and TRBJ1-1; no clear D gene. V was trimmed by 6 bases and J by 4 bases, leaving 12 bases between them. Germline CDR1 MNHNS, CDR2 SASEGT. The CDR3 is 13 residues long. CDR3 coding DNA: TGTGCCAGCAGCGGGGTGGTCGGCACTGAAGCTTTCTTT. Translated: CASSGVVGTEAFF.

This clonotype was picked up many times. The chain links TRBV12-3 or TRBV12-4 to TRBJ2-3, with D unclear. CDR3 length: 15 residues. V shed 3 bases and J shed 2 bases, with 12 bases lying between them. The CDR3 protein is CASSFGAVYTDTQYF. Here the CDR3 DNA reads TGTGCCAGCAGTTTTGGCGCAGTTTACACAGATACGCAGTATTTT.

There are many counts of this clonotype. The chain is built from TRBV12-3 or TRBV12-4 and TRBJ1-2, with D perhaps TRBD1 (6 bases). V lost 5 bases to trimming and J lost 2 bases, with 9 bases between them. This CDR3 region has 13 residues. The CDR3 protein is CASSPRGNYGYTF. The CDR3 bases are TGTGCCAGCAGTCCCAGGGGCAACTATGGCTACACCTTC.

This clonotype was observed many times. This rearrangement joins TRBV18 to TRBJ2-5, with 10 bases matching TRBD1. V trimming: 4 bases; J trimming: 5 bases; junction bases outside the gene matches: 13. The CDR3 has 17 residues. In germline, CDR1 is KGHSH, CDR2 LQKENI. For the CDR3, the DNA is TGTGCCAGCTCACGAAATAGACAGGGGGCGAACCGGGAGACCCAGTACTTC. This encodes CASSRNRQGANRETQYF. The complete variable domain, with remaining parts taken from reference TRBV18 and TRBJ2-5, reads NAGVMQNPRHLVRRRGQEARLRCSPMKGHSHVYWYRQLPEEGLKFMVYLQKENIIDESGMPKERFSAEFPKEGPSILRIQQVVRGDSAAYFCASSRNRQGANRETQYFGPGTRLLVL.

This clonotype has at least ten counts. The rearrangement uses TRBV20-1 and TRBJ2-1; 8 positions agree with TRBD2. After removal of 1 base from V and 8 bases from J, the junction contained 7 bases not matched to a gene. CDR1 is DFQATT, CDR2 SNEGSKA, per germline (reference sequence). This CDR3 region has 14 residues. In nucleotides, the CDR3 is TGCAGTGCTAGAGTTCAAGCGGGGGCCGATGAGCAGTTCTTC. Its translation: CSARVQAGADEQFF.